This paragraph reports one T cell receptor beta chain. What it binds is not known. This record belongs to a study of T cell responses to AZD1222 COVID-19 vaccine. This CDR3 comprises 15 residues. V lost 2 bases and J lost 2; bases outside the gene matches: 4. Per germline, CDR1 SGHTA and CDR2 FQGNSA. Study-wide points: Two AZD1222 doses significantly raised spike-specific TCR breadth and depth over controls.

Measured with immunoSEQ multiplex PCR; TCRdb has only the in-frame clones, and not every one. Of 65,000 to 85,000 clones listed, about four fifths are singletons. The chain combines TRBV7-2 with TRBJ1-2, with 8 bases that match TRBD1. This TCR came from an adult who received the AZD1222 COVID-19 vaccine. The sequenced sample was peripheral blood, obtained 28 days after the second AZD1222 dose. This chain's CDR3 is CASSLSQGANYGYTF. CDR3 nucleotides: TGTGCCAGCAGCTTATCGCAGGGGGCGAACTATGGCTACACCTTC.